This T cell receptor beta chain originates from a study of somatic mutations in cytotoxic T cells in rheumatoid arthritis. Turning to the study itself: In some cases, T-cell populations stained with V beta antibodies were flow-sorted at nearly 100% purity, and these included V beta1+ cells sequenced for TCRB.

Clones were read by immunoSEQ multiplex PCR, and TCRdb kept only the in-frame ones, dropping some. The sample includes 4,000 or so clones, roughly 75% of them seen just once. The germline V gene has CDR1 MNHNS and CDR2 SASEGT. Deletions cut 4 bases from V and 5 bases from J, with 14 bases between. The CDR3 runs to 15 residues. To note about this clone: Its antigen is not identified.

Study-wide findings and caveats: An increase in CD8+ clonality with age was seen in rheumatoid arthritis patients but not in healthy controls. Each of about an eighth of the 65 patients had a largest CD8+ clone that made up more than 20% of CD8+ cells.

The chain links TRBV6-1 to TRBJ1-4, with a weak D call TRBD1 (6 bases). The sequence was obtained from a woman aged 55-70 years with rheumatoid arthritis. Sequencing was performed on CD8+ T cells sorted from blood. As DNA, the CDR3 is TGTGCCAGCAGTGGATTACAGGGACAAAATGAAAAACTGTTTTTT. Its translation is CASSGLQGQNEKLFF.